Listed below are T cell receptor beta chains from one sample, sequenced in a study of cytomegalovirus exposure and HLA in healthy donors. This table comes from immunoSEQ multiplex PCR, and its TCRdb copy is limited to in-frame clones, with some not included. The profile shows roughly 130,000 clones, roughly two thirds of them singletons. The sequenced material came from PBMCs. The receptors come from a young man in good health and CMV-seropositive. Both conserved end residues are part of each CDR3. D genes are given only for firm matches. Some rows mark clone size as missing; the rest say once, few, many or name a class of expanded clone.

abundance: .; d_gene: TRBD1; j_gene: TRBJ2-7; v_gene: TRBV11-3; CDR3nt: TGTGCCAGCAGCATCGGACAGGGACGATCCTACGAGCAGTACTTC; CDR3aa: CASSIGQGRSYEQYF
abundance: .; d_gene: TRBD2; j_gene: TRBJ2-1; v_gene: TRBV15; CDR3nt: TGTGCCACCGGCGGCGTAGCGGGACCCTATAGTGAGCAGTTCTTC; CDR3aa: CATGGVAGPYSEQFF
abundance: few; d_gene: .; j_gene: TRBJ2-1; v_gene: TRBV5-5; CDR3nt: TGTGCCAGCAGCTTGTGGCGGGACGAGCAGTTCTTC; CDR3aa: CASSLWRDEQFF
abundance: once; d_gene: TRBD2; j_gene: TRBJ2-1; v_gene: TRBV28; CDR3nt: TGTGCCAGCAATGACGGGAGGGGAAATGAGCAGTTCTTC; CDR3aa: CASNDGRGNEQFF
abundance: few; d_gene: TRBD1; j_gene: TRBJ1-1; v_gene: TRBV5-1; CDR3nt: TGCGCCAGCAGCTTCGGGACAGGGGACACTGAAGCTTTCTTT; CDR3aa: CASSFGTGDTEAFF
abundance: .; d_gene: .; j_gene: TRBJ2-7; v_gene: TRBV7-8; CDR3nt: TGTGCCAGCAGCTTAGGATCGCCCTACTACGAGCAGTACTTC; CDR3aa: CASSLGSPYYEQYF
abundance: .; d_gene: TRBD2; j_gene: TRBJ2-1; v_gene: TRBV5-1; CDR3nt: TGCGCCAGCAGCTACTCAGCGGGAGGGCCCAGTTACAATGAGCAGTTCTTC; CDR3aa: CASSYSAGGPSYNEQFF
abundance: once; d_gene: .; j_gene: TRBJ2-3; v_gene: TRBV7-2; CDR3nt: TGTGCCAGCAGCCGCGGGGCAGATACGCAGTATTTT; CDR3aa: CASSRGADTQYF
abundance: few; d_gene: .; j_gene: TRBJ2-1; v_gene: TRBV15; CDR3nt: TGTGCCACCAGCTCCGCCGGCGGGACTCGGAGCTCCTACAATGAGCAGTTCTTC; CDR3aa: CATSSAGGTRSSYNEQFF
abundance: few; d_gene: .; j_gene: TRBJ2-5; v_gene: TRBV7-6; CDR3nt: TGTGCCAGCAGCTCCAAGAGGCAGGGGAACGGGGAGACCCAGTACTTC; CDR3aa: CASSSKRQGNGETQYF
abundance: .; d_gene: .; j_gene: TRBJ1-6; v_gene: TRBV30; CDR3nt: TGTGCCTGGAGTGTAATCGGGGTCCATAATTCACCCCTCCACTTT; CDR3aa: CAWSVIGVHNSPLHF
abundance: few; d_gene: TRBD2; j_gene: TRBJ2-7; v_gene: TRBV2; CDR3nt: TGTGCCAGCAGAGCGTCGCTAGCGGGAGGGCCCCTCCACGAGCAGTACTTC; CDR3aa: CASRASLAGGPLHEQYF
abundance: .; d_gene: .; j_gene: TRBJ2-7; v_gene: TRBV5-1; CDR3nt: TGCGCCAGCAGTTGGAACACCCGGAGTGACGAGCAGTACTTC; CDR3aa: CASSWNTRSDEQYF
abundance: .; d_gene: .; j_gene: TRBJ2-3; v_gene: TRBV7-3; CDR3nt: TGTGCCAGCAGCTTATTAGGACTCTCCACAGATACGCAGTATTTT; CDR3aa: CASSLLGLSTDTQYF
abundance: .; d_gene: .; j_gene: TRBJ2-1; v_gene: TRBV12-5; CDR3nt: TGTGCTAGTGGTAGCGGACTTTCTTACAATGAGCAGTTCTTC; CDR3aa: CASGSGLSYNEQFF
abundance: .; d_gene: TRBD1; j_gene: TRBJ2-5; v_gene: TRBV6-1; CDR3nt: TGTGCCAGCAGTGAAATGGGACAGACCCAAGAGACCCAGTACTTC; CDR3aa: CASSEMGQTQETQYF
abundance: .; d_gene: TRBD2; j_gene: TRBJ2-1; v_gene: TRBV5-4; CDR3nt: TGTGCCAGCAGCTTTGGACTAGCGGGATATTCTTTAACCAATGAGCAGTTCTTC; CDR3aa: CASSFGLAGYSLTNEQFF
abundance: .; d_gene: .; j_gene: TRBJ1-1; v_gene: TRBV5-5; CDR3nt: TGTGCCAGCAGCGTACCTTTCTTAATTCGGGGTGAAGCTTTCTTT; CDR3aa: CASSVPFLIRGEAFF
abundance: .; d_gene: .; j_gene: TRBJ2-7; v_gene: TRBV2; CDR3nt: TGTGCCAGCAGTCCCACTTTCCAGCGGTCCCACGAGCAGTACTTC; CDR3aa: CASSPTFQRSHEQYF
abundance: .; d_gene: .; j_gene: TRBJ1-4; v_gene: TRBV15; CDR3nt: TGTGCCACCGAAAGGGGTTATAATGAAAAACTGTTTTTT; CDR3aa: CATERGYNEKLFF
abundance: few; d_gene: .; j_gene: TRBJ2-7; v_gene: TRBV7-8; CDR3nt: TGTGCCAGCAGCTCGTTCAGCCTCGGGCGGGGAGGTTACGAGCAGTACTTC; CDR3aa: CASSSFSLGRGGYEQYF
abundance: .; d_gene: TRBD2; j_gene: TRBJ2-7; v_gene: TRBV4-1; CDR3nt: TGCGCCAGCAGCCCCTCAGCGGGAGTCTCCTACGAGCAGTACTTC; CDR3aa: CASSPSAGVSYEQYF
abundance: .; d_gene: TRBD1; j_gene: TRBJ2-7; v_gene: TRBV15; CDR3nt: TGTGCCACCAGCAGCGCCGTCGGACAGGCCCACCGCGTTGGTTACGAGCAGTACTTC; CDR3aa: CATSSAVGQAHRVGYEQYF
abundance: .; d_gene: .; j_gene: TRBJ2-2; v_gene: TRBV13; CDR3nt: TGTGCCAGCAGCTTACGGGGAGGCACCGGGGAGCTGTTTTTT; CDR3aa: CASSLRGGTGELFF
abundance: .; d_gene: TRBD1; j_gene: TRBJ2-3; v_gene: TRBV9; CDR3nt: TGTGCCAGCAGCGTAGAGGGGGCCCCAGATACGCAGTATTTT; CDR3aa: CASSVEGAPDTQYF
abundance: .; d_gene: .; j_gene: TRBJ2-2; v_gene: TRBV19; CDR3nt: TGTGCCAGTAGTATTACGGGACACCTTATCGCCGGGGAGCTGTTTTTT; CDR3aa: CASSITGHLIAGELFF
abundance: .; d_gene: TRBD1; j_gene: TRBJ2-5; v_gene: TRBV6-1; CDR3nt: TGTGCCAGCAGTGCGTGGACAGGGGGTGTATTGGGAGAGACCCAGTACTTC; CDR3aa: CASSAWTGGVLGETQYF
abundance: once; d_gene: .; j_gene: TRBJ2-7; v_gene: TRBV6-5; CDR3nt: TGTGCCAGCAGGCAATGGGGAGGCTACGAGCAGTACTTC; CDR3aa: CASRQWGGYEQYF
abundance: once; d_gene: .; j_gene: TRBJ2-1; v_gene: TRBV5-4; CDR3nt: TGTGCCAGCAGCTCTCTAGGTTACAATGAGCAGTTCTTC; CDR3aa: CASSSLGYNEQFF
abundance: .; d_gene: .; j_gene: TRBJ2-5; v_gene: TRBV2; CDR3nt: TGTGCCAGCAGAGCCCCCCAAGTCTCGGGGGAGCAGTACTTC; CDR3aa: CASRAPQVSGEQYF
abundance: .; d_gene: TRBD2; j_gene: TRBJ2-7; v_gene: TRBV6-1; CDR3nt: TGTGCCAGCAGTGAATTAAGCGGGGGAACCTACGAGCAGTACTTC; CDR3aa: CASSELSGGTYEQYF
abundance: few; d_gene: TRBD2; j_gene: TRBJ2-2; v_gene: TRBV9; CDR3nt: TGTGCCAGCAACAACCTAGCGGAGGGCACCGGGGAGCTGTTTTTT; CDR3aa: CASNNLAEGTGELFF
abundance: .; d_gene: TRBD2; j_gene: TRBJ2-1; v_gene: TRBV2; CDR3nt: TGTGCCAGTAAACTAGCGGGTTTATACAATGAGCAGTTCTTC; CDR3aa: CASKLAGLYNEQFF
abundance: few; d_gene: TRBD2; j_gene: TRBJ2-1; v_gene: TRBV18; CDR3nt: TGTGCCAGCTCAGTTTCCGGGACTAGCGGTGACAATGAGCAGTTCTTC; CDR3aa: CASSVSGTSGDNEQFF
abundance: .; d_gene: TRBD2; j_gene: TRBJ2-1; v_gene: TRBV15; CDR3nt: TGTGCCACCAGCGACCCACCTAGCGGATACAATGAGCAGTTCTTC; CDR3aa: CATSDPPSGYNEQFF
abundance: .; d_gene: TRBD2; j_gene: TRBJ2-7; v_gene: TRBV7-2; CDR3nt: TGTGCCAGCAGCTCTAGACTAGCGGGATTCTACGAGCAGTACTTC; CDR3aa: CASSSRLAGFYEQYF
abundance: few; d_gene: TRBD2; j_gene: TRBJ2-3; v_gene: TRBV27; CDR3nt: TGTGCCAGCAGTTTGTTCCTAGCGGTCGCCACAGATACGCAGTATTTT; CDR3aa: CASSLFLAVATDTQYF
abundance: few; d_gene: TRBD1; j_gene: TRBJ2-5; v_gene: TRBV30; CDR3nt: TGTGCCTGGAGTCTCCAGGGGGGACAGGGTATAGAGACCCAGTACTTC; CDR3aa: CAWSLQGGQGIETQYF
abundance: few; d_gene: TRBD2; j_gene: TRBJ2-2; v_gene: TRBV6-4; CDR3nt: TGTGCCAGCAGCGCCGGGACTAGCGGCACCGGGGAGCTGTTTTTT; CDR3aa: CASSAGTSGTGELFF
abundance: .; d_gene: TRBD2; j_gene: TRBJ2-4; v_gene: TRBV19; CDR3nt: TGTGCCAGTAGTATCGCTAGCGGGATAGCCAAAAACATTCAGTACTTC; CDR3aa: CASSIASGIAKNIQYF
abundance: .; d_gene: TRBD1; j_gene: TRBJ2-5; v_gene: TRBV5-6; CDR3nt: TGTGCCAGCTGCCGGACAGGGGGCCAAGAGACCCAGTACTTC; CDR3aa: CASCRTGGQETQYF
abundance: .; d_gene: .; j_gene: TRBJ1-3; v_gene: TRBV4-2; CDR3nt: TGTGCCAGCAGCCAAGAAGGCGGAGACGGTGGAAACACCATATATTTT; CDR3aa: CASSQEGGDGGNTIYF
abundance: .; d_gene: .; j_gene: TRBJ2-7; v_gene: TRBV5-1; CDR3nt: TGCGCCAGCAGCGGAGGGGACGGAGGGTTCCTAGGGCAGTACTTC; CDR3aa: CASSGGDGGFLGQYF
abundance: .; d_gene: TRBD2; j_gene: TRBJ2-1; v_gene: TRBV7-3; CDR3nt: TGTGCCAGCAGCTTAAGGACTAGCGGAAGTCACAATGAGCAGTTCTTC; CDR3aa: CASSLRTSGSHNEQFF
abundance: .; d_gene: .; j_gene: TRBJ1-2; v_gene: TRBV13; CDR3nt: TGTGCCAGCAGCGGATCAATGGGGGCTTATGGCTACACCTTC; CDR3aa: CASSGSMGAYGYTF
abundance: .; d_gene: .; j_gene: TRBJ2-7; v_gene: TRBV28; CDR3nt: TGTGCCAGCGGGTTGGGGGAGGCCTACGAGCAGTACTTC; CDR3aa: CASGLGEAYEQYF
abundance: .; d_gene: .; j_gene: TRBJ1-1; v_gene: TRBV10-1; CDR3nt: TGCGCCAGCAGCGCCCGAAGGGGCGCTGAAGCTTTCTTT; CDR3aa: CASSARRGAEAFF
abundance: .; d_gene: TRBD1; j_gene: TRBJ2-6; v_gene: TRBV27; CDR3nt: TGTGCCAGCAGCTCGAGGGACAGCCTCTCTGGGGCCAACGTCCTGACTTTC; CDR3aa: CASSSRDSLSGANVLTF
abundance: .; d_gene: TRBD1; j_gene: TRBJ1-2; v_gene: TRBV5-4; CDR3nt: TGTGCCAGCAGCTTGGAGGGACAGCGCGGAAACTATGGCTACACCTTC; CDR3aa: CASSLEGQRGNYGYTF
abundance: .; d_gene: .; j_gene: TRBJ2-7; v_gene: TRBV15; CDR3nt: TGTGCCACCAGCAGAGATATAGGGGGCGAGCAGTACTTC; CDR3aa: CATSRDIGGEQYF
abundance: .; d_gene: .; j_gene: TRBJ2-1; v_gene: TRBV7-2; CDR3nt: TGTGCCAGCAGCTTACAGGGATCCTACAATGAGCAGTTCTTC; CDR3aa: CASSLQGSYNEQFF
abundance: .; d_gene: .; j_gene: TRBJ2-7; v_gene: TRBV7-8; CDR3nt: TGTGCCAGCAGCTTAGCGAGAACAGGGATCGAGCAGTACTTC; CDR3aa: CASSLARTGIEQYF
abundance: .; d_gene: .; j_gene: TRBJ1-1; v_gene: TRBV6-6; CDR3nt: TGTGCCAGCAGTTCCGAGAACAGGGCTTTCTTT; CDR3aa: CASSSENRAFF
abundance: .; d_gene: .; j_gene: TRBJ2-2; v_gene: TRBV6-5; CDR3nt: TGTGCCAGCAGTTTCGGGTCCGGGGAGCTGTTTTTT; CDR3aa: CASSFGSGELFF
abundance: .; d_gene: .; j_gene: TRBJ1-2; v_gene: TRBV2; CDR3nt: TGTGCCAGCAAAGGCCAGGGAGGGAGCTATGGCTACACCTTC; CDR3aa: CASKGQGGSYGYTF
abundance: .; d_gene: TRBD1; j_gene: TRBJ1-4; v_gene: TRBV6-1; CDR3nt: TGTGCCAGCAGTACCGGGACAGGGGTTTATGAAAAACTGTTTTTT; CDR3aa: CASSTGTGVYEKLFF
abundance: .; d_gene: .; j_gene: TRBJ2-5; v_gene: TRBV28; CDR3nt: TGTGCCAGCAGTTTACGGCCTTGGGGGGAGTTACAAGAGACCCAGTACTTC; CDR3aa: CASSLRPWGELQETQYF
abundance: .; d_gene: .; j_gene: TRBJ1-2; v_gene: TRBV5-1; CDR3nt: TGCGCCAGCAGCTTGGGTCCCACTGACAGATTACCCACCTTC; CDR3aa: CASSLGPTDRLPTF
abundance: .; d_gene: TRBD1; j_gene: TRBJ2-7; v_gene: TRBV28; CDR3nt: TGTGCCAGCAGTTACGACACGCTAAAAGGGACAGGGGTTCGCTACGAGCAGTACTTC; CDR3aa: CASSYDTLKGTGVRYEQYF